This TCR beta chain was retrieved from a study of OX40 agonist ivuxolimab in advanced cancers. Study in general: Patients with prior anti-PD-1, anti-PD-L1 or anti-CTLA-4 therapy were eligible; 35% to 45% had some.

Regarding this clone: Its antigen remains unknown.

Germline-derived CDR1 and CDR2 are LNHDA and SQIVND (reference sequence). This CDR3 has 15 residues. The assay was immunoSEQ multiplex PCR, and TCRdb's table has in-frame clones only and misses some. The sample includes 100,000 or so clones, roughly 94% seen only once; the top ten take about 0.18%. Findings of the study overall: At doses 0.1 to 3.0 mg/kg, CD4+ and CD8+ clones expanded. Part of the nonresponder group also had normalized T-cell clonal expansion that was low.

The sequencing used CD4+ or CD8+ T cells sorted from blood, collected in a trial of the OX40 agonist ivuxolimab. V usage is TRBV19 and J usage is TRBJ2-5, with 13 bases fitting TRBD2. The DNA end is a closer match to TRBJ2-7, so the J assignment may be wrong. The TCR was taken from an adult with an advanced solid tumor such as melanoma, head and neck, liver or kidney cancer. The CDR3 loop reads CASSMGLAGLYEQYF. As DNA, the CDR3 is TGTGCCAGTAGTATGGGACTAGCGGGGCTCTACGAGCAGTACTTC.